This T cell receptor beta chain was identified in a study of OX40 agonist ivuxolimab in advanced cancers. The overall study: The patients received ivuxolimab by intravenous route every 2 weeks at 0.01 to 10 mg/kg. Melanoma, hepatocellular carcinoma, head and neck or renal cell cancer occurred in dose-escalation patients.

About this clone itself: Its antigen remains unidentified.

Exclusion of a patient followed from autoimmune disease history or systemic immunosuppression. Study outcomes and limitations: The mean number of expanded clones was higher in CD8+ T cells than in CD4+.

Clones were sequenced by immunoSEQ multiplex PCR, and TCRdb holds only the in-frame ones, with some missing. Here the sample spans 50,000 to 70,000 clones, over 75% being singletons. Trimming took 8 bases from V and 3 from J, leaving 13 bases between them. Germline V CDR1 and CDR2: SNHLY, FYNNEI. CDR3 length: 13 amino acids. This TCR derives from an adult with an advanced solid tumor such as melanoma, head and neck, liver or kidney cancer. The genes are TRBV2 and TRBJ1-1; D possibly corresponds to TRBD1 (6 bases). The starting material was CD4+ or CD8+ T cells sorted from blood, obtained in a trial of the OX40 agonist ivuxolimab. The CDR3 nucleotides are TGTGCCAGCCCACCAGGGGCGCACACTGAAGCTTTCTTT. It codes for CASPPGAHTEAFF.